A single T cell receptor (beta chain) is shown here with its context. The treatment here: oral pan-JAK inhibitor, 5-10 mg twice daily. The germline gives CDR1 MGHRA, CDR2 YSYEKL. With 1 base removed from V and 6 bases from J, the gap between germline ends came to 10 bases. The CDR3 extends over 15 amino acids. This entry comes from a study of CD8+ T cells in alopecia areata. Across the whole study: It was oral tofacitinib, at 5 to 10 mg twice daily, that treated patients received.

Following RNA extraction, reverse transcription yielded cDNA that acted as the sequencing template. Clones were read by immunoSEQ multiplex PCR, and TCRdb kept only the in-frame ones, dropping some. The sample lists roughly 150,000 clones, nearly 55% occurring once. The sequencing here drew on CD8+ T cells sorted from blood, taken at week 4, from a patient treated with tofacitinib. The clonotype originates from a human donor with alopecia areata. The V call is TRBV4-1, the J call TRBJ1-6, with D hard to call. The CDR3, as DNA: TGCGCCAGCAGCCAAGTCGACGGTATTAATTCACCCCTCCACTTT. It codes for CASSQVDGINSPLHF.